The rows below give T cell receptor beta chains drawn from one sample of a study of CD8+ T cells in alopecia areata. The table came from immunoSEQ multiplex PCR; TCRdb's copy has only in-frame clones and leaves some out. In the table there are about 270,000 clones, roughly 60% of which are singletons. Sample: CD4+ T cells sorted from blood, taken around week 53, from a patient treated with tofacitinib. All receptors come from a human donor with alopecia areata. The conserved cysteine and the conserved F or W are not part of the CDR3 here.

V gene	CDR3 protein
TRBV29-1	SVVDSGTDPLGQY
TRBV5-1	ASSYDQETQY
TRBV19	ASRRGIYGYT
TRBV30	ALGGIRAEQY
TRBV6-5	ASSYTDRYEQY
TRBV7-2	ASRRTSGAYEQY
TRBV9	ASSAPGFDNQPQH
TRBV29-1	SVEASPGETQY
TRBV30	AWTLQGKAF
TRBV7-2	ASSLGGPGANVLT
TRBV30	AWEGTGVAEQY
TRBV29-1	SVDRSGGTQF
TRBV2	ASSVSVQNTGELF
TRBV7-2	ASSLARTLLYEQY
TRBV29-1	SVERQGLSYEQY
TRBV2	ASSEGIEVNTEAF